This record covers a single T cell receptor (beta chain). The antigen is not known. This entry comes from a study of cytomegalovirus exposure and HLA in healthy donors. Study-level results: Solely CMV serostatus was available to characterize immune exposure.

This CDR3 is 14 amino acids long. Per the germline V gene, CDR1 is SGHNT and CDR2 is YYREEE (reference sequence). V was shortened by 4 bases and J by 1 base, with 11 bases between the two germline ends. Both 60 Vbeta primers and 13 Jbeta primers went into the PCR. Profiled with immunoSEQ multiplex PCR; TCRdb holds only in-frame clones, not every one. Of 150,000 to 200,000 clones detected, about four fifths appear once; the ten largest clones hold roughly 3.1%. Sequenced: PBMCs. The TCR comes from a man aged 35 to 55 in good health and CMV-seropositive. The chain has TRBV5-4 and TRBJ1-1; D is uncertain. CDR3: CASSPGRENTEAFF. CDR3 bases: TGTGCCAGCAGCCCTGGACGGGAGAACACTGAAGCTTTCTTT.